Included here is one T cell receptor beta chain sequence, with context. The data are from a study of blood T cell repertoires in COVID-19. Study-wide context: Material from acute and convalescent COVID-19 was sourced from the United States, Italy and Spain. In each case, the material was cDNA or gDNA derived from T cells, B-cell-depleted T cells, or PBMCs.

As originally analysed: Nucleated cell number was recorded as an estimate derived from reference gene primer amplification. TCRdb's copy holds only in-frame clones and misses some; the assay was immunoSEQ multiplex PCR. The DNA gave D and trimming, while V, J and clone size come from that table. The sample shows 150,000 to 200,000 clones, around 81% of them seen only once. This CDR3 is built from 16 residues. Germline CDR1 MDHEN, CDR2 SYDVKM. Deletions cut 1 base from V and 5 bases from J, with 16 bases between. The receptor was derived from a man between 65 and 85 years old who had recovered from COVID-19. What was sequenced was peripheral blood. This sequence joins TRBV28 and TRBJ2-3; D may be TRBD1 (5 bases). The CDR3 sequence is CASSLSAGQDRDTQYF. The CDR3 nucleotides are TGTGCCAGCAGTTTATCGGCAGGGCAGGATCGAGATACGCAGTATTTT.